This T cell receptor beta chain derives from a study of blood T cell repertoires in COVID-19. Across the study: Acute and convalescent COVID-19 specimens originated in the United States, Italy and Spain. T cells, B-cell-depleted T cells, or PBMCs supplied cDNA or gDNA.

V was trimmed by 5 bases and J by 6 bases, leaving 14 bases between them. Germline V lookup: CDR1 MNHEY, CDR2 SMNVEV (reference sequence). This CDR3 spans 15 amino acids. Per the original methods: Nucleated cell counts were estimated from reference gene primer amplification. The repertoire was sequenced with immunoSEQ multiplex PCR; TCRdb's copy has only in-frame clones and lacks some. Clonal size and the V and J genes are those of that table, whereas D and trimming came from the DNA. This sample has 100,000 or so clones, with around 90% found just once. The specimen sequenced was peripheral blood. The chain combines TRBV27 with TRBJ1-6; D unresolved. The receptor comes from a woman aged 55-70 years with acute or convalescent COVID-19. CDR3 loop: CASSLGLTINSPLHF. As DNA, the CDR3 is TGTGCCAGCAGTCTCGGACTGACAATTAATTCACCCCTCCACTTT.